The present T cell receptor (beta chain) was sequenced within a study of blood T cells in healthy people across ages (dated by TCRdb to the mid-2010s). Some background on the complete study: Template switching captured roughly one uniquely barcoded TCR beta cDNA molecule per two T cells in model experiments. To track age-related changes in TCR beta repertoire diversity, the study relied on deep sequencing normalized with unique cDNA molecular identifiers. Donors were grouped into four age groups: young (average approximately 15 years), middle-aged (approximately 41), aged (roughly 62) and long-lived (approximately 81). To avoid experimental bias, donors of different ages were spread randomly across the sequencing lanes. Using the same blood draw, the study looked at two additional independent replicas of 1 million unique cDNA reads for two donors, one aged 18 to 30 and the other aged 80 or older. Overall results and qualifications from the work: Compared with the aged group, the long-lived group had more naive CD4+ T cells, fewer expanded clones and increased TCR diversity, suggesting age selection. Estimates of total diversity based on one million sequenced T cells were regarded as lower bounds and as underestimates. There was a strong correlation between observed TCR beta diversity and the percentage of naive T cells measured by flow cytometry. Since profiling was done on bulk unsorted PBMCs, naive and antigen-experienced compartments could not be conclusively compared. The CMV infection status of donors was not known, potentially confounding age-related changes in expanded clonotypes. Observed TCR beta diversity per million T cells fell roughly linearly with age, and a significant reduction was already apparent by age roughly 40.

The donors were 40 or so Caucasian individuals from Russia, aged roughly 6 to 100 years, who were systemically healthy. Each donor gave approximately 10 milliliters of peripheral blood, collected into EDTA-treated Vacutainer tubes. Ficoll-Paque density-gradient centrifugation was used to isolate PBMCs, with at least 6.5 million obtained per sample. Total RNA, at least 5 micrograms per sample, was extracted from PBMCs with Trizol reagent. For every donor, flow cytometry on a PBMC aliquot measured the percentage of naive CD45RAhigh/CD27high T cells. Library method: 5' RACE. Sequencing was performed on an Illumina HiSeq 2500. A second about 7 to 12 cycle PCR used a sample-barcoded 5' primer and a J-beta primer mix. A unique molecular identifier was introduced onto each TCR beta cDNA molecule by a template-switch 5' adaptor carrying 12 random nucleotides. At least 2.5 million CDR3-containing paired-end reads were obtained from each sample. First-strand cDNA synthesis was performed from all RNA using the Mint cDNA synthesis kit, with priming by a TRBC-specific oligonucleotide. After uracil-DNA glycosylase treatment, a first 18-cycle PCR used universal primers M1SS and BC2_uni_R on all cDNA. The authors' analysis ran thus. For normalization, 1 million high-quality reads were randomly selected from each sample, with every read carrying a distinct molecular identifier. Instead of being binned into consensus sequences, reads with shared molecular identifiers were discarded. MiTCR, set to a Q25 quality threshold and the strictest error-elimination algorithm, was used for CDR3 identification, clonotype clustering and error correction. A nonparametric unseen species model with Euler transformation was used to estimate lower-bound total TCR beta diversity. The raw public reads went through TCRdb reprocessing: fastp at Q25, MiXCR clone calling, in-frame beta chains kept. Each record represents a unique CDR3 protein, reported with the most common genes and DNA among its rows. Clone size and V and J calls follow TCRdb, not the original study. The sample table shows approximately 1,100,000 distinct CDR3 sequences, and less than 50% are seen once. The ten most abundant clones make up approximately 17% of the sample.

Including the terminal cysteine and phenylalanine, the CDR3 comprises 16 residues. The CDR3 DNA has 48 bases and is translated from base 1. The germline V gene (reference sequence) specifies MNHEY as CDR1 and SMNVEV as CDR2. The junction shows trimming of 5 bases on V and 8 bases on J, and the gene matches do not reach 16 bases of it. Note on this clonotype: What this receptor recognizes is not known. No clone much larger than this one lies a single base away; base qualities are absent.

The origin of this receptor is a woman aged 55 to 70 in good health. The V and J segments used are TRBV27 and TRBJ1-2; 8 bases in the middle match TRBD1. The sequenced material came from blood. The nucleotide sequence reads TGTGCCAGCAGTCCCCTAAGGGACAGGTTCAACGGGGGCTACACCTTC. It specifies CASSPLRDRFNGGYTF.